A single count supports the clone carrying this TCR beta chain. Trimming shortened V by 3 bases and J by 8 bases, and 11 bases separated the two germline ends. Per germline, CDR1 SNHLY and CDR2 FYNNEI. The CDR3 sequence is 13 residues long. The table came from immunoSEQ multiplex PCR; TCRdb's copy has only in-frame clones and leaves some out. The sample holds 100,000 or so clones, 90% to 95% seen once. This record belongs to a study of siplizumab effects on memory and regulatory T cells. This clonotype originated in a human donor in good health. J is TRBJ2-4 and V is TRBV2; D unresolved. Sequencing was performed on Tregs sorted from blood. The chain's CDR3 is CASSEQSQDIQYF. The CDR3 bases are TGTGCCAGCAGTGAGCAGTCCCAGGACATTCAGTACTTC.